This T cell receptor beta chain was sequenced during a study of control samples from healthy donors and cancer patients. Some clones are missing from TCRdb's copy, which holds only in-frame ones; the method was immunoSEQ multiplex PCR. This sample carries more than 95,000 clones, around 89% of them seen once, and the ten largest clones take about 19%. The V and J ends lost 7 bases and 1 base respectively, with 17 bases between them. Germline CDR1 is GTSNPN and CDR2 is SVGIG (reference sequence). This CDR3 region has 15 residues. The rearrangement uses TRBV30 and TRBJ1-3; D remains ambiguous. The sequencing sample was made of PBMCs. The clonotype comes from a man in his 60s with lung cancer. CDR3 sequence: CASSPSTFSGNTIYF. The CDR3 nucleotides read TGTGCCTCATCGCCCTCGACCTTTTCTGGAAACACCATATATTTT.